This entry features one TCR beta chain sequence. What this receptor recognizes is not known. The input lacks base qualities; no much larger clone sits a single base away. V is trimmed back by 2 bases and J by 5 bases, and the junction contains 13 bases that no gene match accounts for. From the germline V gene (reference sequence), CDR1 is MNHEY and CDR2 is SMNVEV. The CDR3 covers 17 residues, taking in both the cysteine and the phenylalanine. Just the 51-base CDR3 DNA is kept, in frame starting at base 1. The library was built by means of the immunoSEQ multiplex PCR assay. Here the immuneACCESS table is served through TCRdb, limited to in-frame sequences with V and J called. Missing clones are a known gap in these copies; in checked studies unresolved V genes cover under half, and the rest lacks a known reason. The sample table holds about 49,000 clones, of which around 92% were seen once. Jointly, the top ten make up more than 0.95% of the sample.

The sample is drawn from a study of T cell changes during pregnancy in multiple sclerosis (dated by TCRdb to the late 2010s). Regarding the study in general: Changes in the T cell repertoire over the course of pregnancy were examined in this study in women with multiple sclerosis.

Here the sequenced sample was peripheral blood, taken after pregnancy. The source of this sequence is a female donor with multiple sclerosis, enrolled in a pregnancy study. The rearrangement combines TRBV27 with TRBJ2-5; a stretch of 8 junction bases matches TRBD2. The nucleotide sequence is given as TGTGCCAGCAGTTTAAGTACGGGGGGGCGGGCTAGGGAGACCCAGTACTTC. Translated, this gives CASSLSTGGRARETQYF.